This TCR beta chain was found in a study of shared clonotypes between healthy human individuals. Study-level points and caveats: Sharing across four donors was seen in around 5% of naive CD4 clonotypes. The study generally estimated greater richness for naive than memory subsets.

Assay runs were performed at deep level. Generated by immunoSEQ multiplex PCR, the TCRdb table keeps only in-frame clones and is missing some. Of fewer than 2.5 million clones listed, over 85% are singletons. A note on this clone: Its antigen is not known.

The origin of this receptor is a man younger than 35 in good health. Some clones in this sample may be carry-over from other donors' samples. The sample taken for sequencing was naive CD4+ T cells from PBMCs. Subset meaning: CD45RA+ positively selected.

The CDR3 nucleotides read TGTGCCAGCGCGGGCGCGGGATTCGAGCAGTACTTC. Protein sequence: CASAGAGFEQYF. The chain uses TRBV28 and TRBJ2-7; tentative D call: TRBD2 (6 bases). Trimming took 8 bases from V and 6 from J, leaving 14 bases between them. This CDR3 spans 12 amino acids. The V gene's germline CDR1 is MDHEN and CDR2 SYDVKM.